The 15 T cell receptor beta chains presented below share a single source sample, sequenced in a study of early T cells in non-severe SARS-CoV-2 infection. TCRdb re-derived calls from the 5' RACE reads in MiXCR, one entry per CDR3 protein. Of more than 45,000 distinct CDR3 sequences in the sample, 9.5% to 15% were seen once. Specimen: whole blood. These receptors originate from an adult who was a healthcare worker with PCR-confirmed SARS-CoV-2 infection or an uninfected control (not recorded which).

This clonotype has more than one count but fewer than ten. This rearrangement joins TRBV5-1 to TRBJ2-1, with 10 bases identical to TRBD2. The CDR3 extends over 15 amino acids. Germline CDR1 reads SGHRS; CDR2 reads YFSETQ. Unmatched junction bases numbered 13, after V lost 4 bases and J lost 12 bases. CDR3 bases: TGCGCCAGCAGCCCCCCCTTAGCGGGAGGTCACACGCAGTTCTTC. Its translation is CASSPPLAGGHTQFF.

For this clonotype: The junction departs from the called germline gene at one end, perhaps through a read error. J is TRBJ1-2 and V is TRBV19; TRBD1 matches at 8 bases. This CDR3 is built from 13 residues. CDR1 is LNHDA and CDR2 is SQIVND in the germline V gene (reference sequence). The CDR3: CVSTDRGYYGYTF. Here the CDR3 DNA reads TGTGTCAGTACCGACAGGGGTTACTATGGCTACACCTTC.

The chain carries TRBV6-6 and TRBJ2-5, with D possibly TRBD2 on 6 matching bases. Looked up from germline, CDR1 is MNHNY and CDR2 is SVGAGI (reference sequence). With 8 bases removed from V and 0 bases from J, the gap between germline ends came to 13 bases. This CDR3 has 14 residues. The CDR3, as DNA: TGTGCCAGCGGAGGCGGAGGGAACCAAGAGACCCAGTACTTC. Protein sequence: CASGGGGNQETQYF.

The V and J genes are TRBV19 and TRBJ2-3; possible D gene TRBD1, 5 bases. The germline gives CDR1 LNHDA, CDR2 SQIVND (reference sequence). Trimming shortened V by 7 bases and J by 0 bases, and 8 bases separated the two germline ends. The CDR3 has 13 residues. CDR3 sequence: CASTDRSTDTQYF. CDR3 DNA: TGTGCCAGTACCGACAGAAGCACAGATACGCAGTATTTT.

The chain has TRBV27 and TRBJ1-6; D is uncertain. Germline V gene sequence: CDR1 MNHEY, CDR2 SMNVEV (reference sequence). The CDR3 has 15 residues. With 2 bases removed from V and 0 bases from J, the gap between germline ends came to 5 bases. CDR3 in DNA: TGTGCCAGCAGTTTACAGAGCTCCTATAATTCACCCCTCCACTTT. Its protein is CASSLQSSYNSPLHF.

The sample holds a few counts of this clonotype. The chain has TRBV12-3 or TRBV12-4 and TRBJ1-2, with no clear D. The CDR3 has 12 residues. Trimming left V 3 bases short and J 4 bases short, with 6 bases between. The CDR3 reads CASSFAGYGYTF. The DNA for the CDR3 is TGTGCCAGCAGTTTTGCGGGCTATGGCTACACCTTC.

The V call is TRBV20-1, the J call TRBJ2-1; 8 positions match TRBD2. Germline-derived CDR1 and CDR2 are DFQATT and SNEGSKA (reference sequence). V was pared by 2 bases and J by 10 bases, with 10 bases of the junction left unmatched. This CDR3 region has 14 residues. Here the CDR3 reads CSARISGSRGEQFF. The DNA for the CDR3 is TGCAGTGCTAGAATCAGCGGGAGCCGGGGAGAGCAGTTCTTC.

This clonotype came up many times. The chain is built from TRBV28 and TRBJ2-7; D is unresolved. V was trimmed by 7 bases and J by 0 bases, leaving 10 bases between them. Per germline, CDR1 MDHEN and CDR2 SYDVKM. This CDR3 is 13 amino acids long. CDR3 region: CASTSHGSYEQYF. The CDR3 nucleotides read TGTGCCAGCACAAGCCACGGCTCCTACGAGCAGTACTTC.

This clonotype has at least ten counts. The rearrangement joins TRBV6-1 to TRBJ2-7, with D possibly TRBD1 on 5 matching bases. This CDR3 comprises 14 residues. With 2 bases removed from V and 2 bases from J, the gap between germline ends came to 10 bases. The germline V gene encodes CDR1 MNHNS and CDR2 SASEGT. The CDR3 DNA sequence: TGTGCCAGCAGTGAAAGACAGTACCCCTACGAGCAGTACTTC. It encodes CASSERQYPYEQYF.

The sample holds a few counts of this clonotype. The rearrangement joins TRBV18 to TRBJ2-7, with 7 bases fitting TRBD2. Per the germline V gene, CDR1 is KGHSH and CDR2 is LQKENI. V was pared by 3 bases and J by 1 base, with 9 bases of the junction left unmatched. CDR3 length equals 16 residues. CDR3 loop: CASSPGRAAPSYEQYF. In DNA form, the CDR3 reads TGTGCCAGCTCACCTGGGAGGGCCGCCCCGTCCTACGAGCAGTACTTC.

This clonotype was seen repeatedly, ten times or more. The chain combines TRBV11-2 with TRBJ2-1, with D possibly TRBD2 on 5 matching bases. The CDR3 runs to 16 residues. The V end was cut by 5 bases, the J end by 6 bases, with 20 bases between. Germline lookup yields CDR1 SGHAT and CDR2 FQNNGV. The CDR3 DNA reads as TGTGCCAGCAGCGCTCAGCGGACCCCCCCCCGCAATGAGCAGTTCTTC. This translates into CASSAQRTPPRNEQFF.

This clonotype was counted many times. The gene calls are TRBV19 and TRBJ2-7; unclear D gene. CDR3 length: 15 amino acids. The germline CDR1 and CDR2 sequences are LNHDA and SQIVND (reference sequence). V lost 8 bases to trimming and J lost 2 bases, with 19 bases between them. CDR3 in amino acids: CASGVSPTKTYEQYF. CDR3 nucleotides: TGTGCCAGTGGGGTGAGTCCCACAAAAACCTACGAGCAGTACTTC. The full variable domain, its missing parts supplied by reference TRBV19 and TRBJ2-7, is DGGITQSPKYLFRKEGQNVTLSCEQNLNHDAMYWYRQDPGQGLRLIYYSQIVNDFQKGDIAEGYSVSREKKESFPLTVTSAQKNPTAFYLCASGVSPTKTYEQYFGPGTRLTVT.

The V gene is TRBV29-1, the J gene TRBJ1-1; D gene unclear. V was pared by 8 bases and J by 3 bases, with 10 bases between. The CDR3 totals 11 residues. Germline assignment: CDR1 SQVTM and CDR2 ANQGSEA. In DNA form, the CDR3 reads TGCAGCACGATGGACCACACTGAAGCTTTCTTT. Translated: CSTMDHTEAFF.

Only a few counts were recorded for this clonotype. This rearrangement joins TRBV11-2 to TRBJ1-2; a possible D gene is TRBD1 (5 bases). V shed 5 bases and J shed 4 bases, with 11 bases lying between them. Germline CDR1 SGHAT, CDR2 FQNNGV. The CDR3 spans 13 residues. The CDR3 DNA reads as TGTGCCAGCAGCGCAGGGTCGGGCTATGGCTACACCTTC. Amino acids: CASSAGSGYGYTF.

This clonotype showed up many times. J is TRBJ2-7 and V is TRBV6-5; perhaps TRBD1 as D (6 bases). The CDR3 is 15 amino acids. Germline V CDR1 and CDR2: MNHEY, SVGAGI. Trimming stripped 0 bases from V and 4 bases from J, with 13 bases between. CDR3 DNA: TGTGCCAGCAGTTACTCGATACAGGGTCTATACGAGCAGTACTTC. Translation: CASSYSIQGLYEQYF.